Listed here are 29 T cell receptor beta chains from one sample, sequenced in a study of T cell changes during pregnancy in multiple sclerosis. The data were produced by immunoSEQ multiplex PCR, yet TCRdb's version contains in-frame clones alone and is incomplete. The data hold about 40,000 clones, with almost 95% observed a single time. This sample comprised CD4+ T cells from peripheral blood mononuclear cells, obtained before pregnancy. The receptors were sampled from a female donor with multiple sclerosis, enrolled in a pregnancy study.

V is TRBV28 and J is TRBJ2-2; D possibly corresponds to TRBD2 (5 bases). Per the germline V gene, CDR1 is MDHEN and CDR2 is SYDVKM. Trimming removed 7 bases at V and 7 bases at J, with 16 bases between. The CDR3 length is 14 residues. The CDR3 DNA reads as TGTGCCAGCACCAATGGGCTGGGAGACGGGGAGCTGTTTTTT. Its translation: CASTNGLGDGELFF.

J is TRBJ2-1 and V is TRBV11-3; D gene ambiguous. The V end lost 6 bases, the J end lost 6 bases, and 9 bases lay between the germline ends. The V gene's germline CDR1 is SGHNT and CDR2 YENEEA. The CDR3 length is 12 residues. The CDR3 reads CASSQRVNEQFF. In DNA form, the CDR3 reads TGTGCCAGCAGTCAGCGTGTCAATGAGCAGTTCTTC.

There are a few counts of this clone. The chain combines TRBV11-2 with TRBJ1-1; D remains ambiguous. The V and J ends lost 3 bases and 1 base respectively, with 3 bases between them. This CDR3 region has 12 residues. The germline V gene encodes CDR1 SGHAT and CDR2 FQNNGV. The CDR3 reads CASSFGNTEAFF. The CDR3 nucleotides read TGTGCCAGCAGCTTCGGGAACACTGAAGCTTTCTTT.

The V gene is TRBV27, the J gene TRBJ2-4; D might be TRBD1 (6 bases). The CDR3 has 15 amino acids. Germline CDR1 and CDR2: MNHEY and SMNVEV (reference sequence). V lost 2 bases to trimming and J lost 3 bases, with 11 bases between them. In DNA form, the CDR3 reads TGTGCCAGCAGTTTAGCAGGGGAATTCAAAAACATTCAGTACTTC. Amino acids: CASSLAGEFKNIQYF.

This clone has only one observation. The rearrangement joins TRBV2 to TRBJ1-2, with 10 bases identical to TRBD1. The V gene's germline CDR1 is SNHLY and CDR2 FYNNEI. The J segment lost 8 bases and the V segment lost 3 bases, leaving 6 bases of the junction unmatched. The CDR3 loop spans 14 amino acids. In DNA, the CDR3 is TGTGCCAGCAGTGATGGACAGGGGGTAGGCGGCTACACCTTC. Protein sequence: CASSDGQGVGGYTF.

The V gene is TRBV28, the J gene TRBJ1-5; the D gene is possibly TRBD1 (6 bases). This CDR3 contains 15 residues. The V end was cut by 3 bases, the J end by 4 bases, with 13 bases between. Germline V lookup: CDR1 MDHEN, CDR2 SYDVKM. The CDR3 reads CASSFVTGQNQPQHF. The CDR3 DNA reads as TGTGCCAGCAGTTTCGTCACAGGGCAAAATCAGCCCCAGCATTTT.

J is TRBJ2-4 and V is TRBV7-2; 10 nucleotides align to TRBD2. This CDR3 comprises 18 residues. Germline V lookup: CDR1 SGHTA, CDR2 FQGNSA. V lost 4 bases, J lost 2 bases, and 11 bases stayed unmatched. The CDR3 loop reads CASSSRGPSGSSKNIQYF. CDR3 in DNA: TGTGCCAGCAGCTCGAGGGGGCCTAGCGGGAGCTCCAAAAACATTCAGTACTTC.

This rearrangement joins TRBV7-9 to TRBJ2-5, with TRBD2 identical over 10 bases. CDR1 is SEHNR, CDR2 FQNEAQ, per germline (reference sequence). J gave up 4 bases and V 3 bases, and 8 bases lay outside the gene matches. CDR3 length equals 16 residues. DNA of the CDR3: TGTGCCAGCAGCTTCCCGGGACTAGCGTTGCCAGAGACCCAGTACTTC. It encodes CASSFPGLALPETQYF.

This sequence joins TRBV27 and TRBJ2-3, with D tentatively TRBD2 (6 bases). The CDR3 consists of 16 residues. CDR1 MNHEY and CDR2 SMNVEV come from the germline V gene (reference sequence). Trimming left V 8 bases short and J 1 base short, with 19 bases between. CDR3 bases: TGTGCCAGCTATCAACTGGGGGGTGGTGGCACAGATACGCAGTATTTT. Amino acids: CASYQLGGGGTDTQYF.

The CDR3 DNA is TGTGCCAGCAGCTCAGTTGCGGGGGCAAGCTCCTACGAGCAGTACTTC. This sequence encodes CASSSVAGASSYEQYF. The chain links TRBV5-6 to TRBJ2-7, with D maybe TRBD2 (7 bases). Trimming pared 3 bases from V and 0 bases from J, leaving 16 bases between. This CDR3 comprises 16 residues. CDR1 is SGHDT, CDR2 YYEEEE, per germline.

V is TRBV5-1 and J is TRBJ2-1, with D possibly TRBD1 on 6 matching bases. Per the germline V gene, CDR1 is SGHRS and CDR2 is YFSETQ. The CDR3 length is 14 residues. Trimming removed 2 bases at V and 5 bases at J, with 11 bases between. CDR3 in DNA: TGCGCCAGCAGCTTCAGACAGGCCCACAATGAGCAGTTCTTC. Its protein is CASSFRQAHNEQFF.

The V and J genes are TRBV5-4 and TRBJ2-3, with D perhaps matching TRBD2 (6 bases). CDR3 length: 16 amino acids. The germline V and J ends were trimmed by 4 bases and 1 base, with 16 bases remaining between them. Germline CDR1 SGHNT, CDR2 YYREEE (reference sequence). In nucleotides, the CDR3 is TGTGCCAGCAGCATCCCGGGACTCCATCGCACAGATACGCAGTATTTT. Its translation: CASSIPGLHRTDTQYF.

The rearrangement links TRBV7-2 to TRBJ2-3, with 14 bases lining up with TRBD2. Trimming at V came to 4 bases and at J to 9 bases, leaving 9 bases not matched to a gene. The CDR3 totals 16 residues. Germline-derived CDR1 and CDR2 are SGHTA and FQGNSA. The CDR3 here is CASSSGLAGGPRTQYF. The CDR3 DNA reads TGTGCCAGCAGCTCAGGACTAGCGGGAGGCCCTCGGACGCAGTATTTT.

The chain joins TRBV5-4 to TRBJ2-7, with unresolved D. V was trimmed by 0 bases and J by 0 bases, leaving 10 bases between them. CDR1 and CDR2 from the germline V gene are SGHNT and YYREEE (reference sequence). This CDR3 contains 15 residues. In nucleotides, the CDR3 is TGTGCCAGCAGCTTGGGCCTAGACCACTCCTACGAGCAGTACTTC. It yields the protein CASSLGLDHSYEQYF. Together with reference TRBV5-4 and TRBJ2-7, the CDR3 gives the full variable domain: ETGVTQSPTHLIKTRGQQVTLRCSSQSGHNTVSWYQQALGQGPQFIFQYYREEENGRGNFPPRFSGLQFPNYSSELNVNALELDDSALYLCASSLGLDHSYEQYFGPGTRLTVT.

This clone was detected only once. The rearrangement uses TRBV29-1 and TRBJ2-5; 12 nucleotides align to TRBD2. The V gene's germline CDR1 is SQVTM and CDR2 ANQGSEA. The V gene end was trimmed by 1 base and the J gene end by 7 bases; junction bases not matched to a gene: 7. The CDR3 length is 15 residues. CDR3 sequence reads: CSVEVLAGGGGTQYF. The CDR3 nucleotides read TGCAGCGTTGAAGTTCTAGCGGGAGGGGGAGGGACCCAGTACTTC.

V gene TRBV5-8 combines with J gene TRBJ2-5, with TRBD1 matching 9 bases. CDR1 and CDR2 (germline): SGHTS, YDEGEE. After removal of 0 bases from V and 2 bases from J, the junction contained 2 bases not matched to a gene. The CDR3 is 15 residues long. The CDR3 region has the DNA TGTGCCAGCAGCTTGGTAGACAGGGGGCAAGAGACCCAGTACTTC. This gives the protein CASSLVDRGQETQYF. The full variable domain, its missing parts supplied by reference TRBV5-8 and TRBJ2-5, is EAGVTQSPTHLIKTRGQQATLRCSPISGHTSVYWYQQALGLGLQFLLWYDEGEERNRGNFPPRFSGRQFPNYSSELNVNALELEDSALYLCASSLVDRGQETQYFGPGTRLLVL.

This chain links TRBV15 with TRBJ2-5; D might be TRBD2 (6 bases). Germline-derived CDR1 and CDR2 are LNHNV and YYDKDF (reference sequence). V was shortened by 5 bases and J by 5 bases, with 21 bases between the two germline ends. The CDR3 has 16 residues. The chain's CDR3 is CATSRPGEGRKETQYF. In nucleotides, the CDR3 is TGTGCCACCAGCCGCCCCGGGGAAGGGAGGAAGGAGACCCAGTACTTC.

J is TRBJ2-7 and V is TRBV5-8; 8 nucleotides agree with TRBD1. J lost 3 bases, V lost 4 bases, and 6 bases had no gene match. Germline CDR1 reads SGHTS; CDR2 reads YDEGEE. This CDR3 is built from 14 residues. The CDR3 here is CASSGGQGSYEQYF. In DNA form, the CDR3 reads TGTGCCAGCAGCGGCGGACAGGGTAGCTACGAGCAGTACTTC.

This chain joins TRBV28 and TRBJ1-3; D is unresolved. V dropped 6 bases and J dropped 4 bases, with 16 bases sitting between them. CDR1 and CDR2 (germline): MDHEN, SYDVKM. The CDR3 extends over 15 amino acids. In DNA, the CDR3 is TGTGCCAGCAGGTCGCCCACTAAAACAGGAAACACCATATATTTT. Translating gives CASRSPTKTGNTIYF.

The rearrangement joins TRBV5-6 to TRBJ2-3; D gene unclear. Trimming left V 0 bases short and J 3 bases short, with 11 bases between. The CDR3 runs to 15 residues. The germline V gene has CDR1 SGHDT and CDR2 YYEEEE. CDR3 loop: CASSLGSARTDTQYF. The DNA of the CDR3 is TGTGCCAGCAGCTTGGGCTCCGCGAGAACAGATACGCAGTATTTT.

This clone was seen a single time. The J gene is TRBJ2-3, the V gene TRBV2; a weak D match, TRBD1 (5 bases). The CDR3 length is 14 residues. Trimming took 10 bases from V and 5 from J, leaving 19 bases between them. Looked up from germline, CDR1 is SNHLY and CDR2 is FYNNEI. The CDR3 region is CANPDRFRGDTQYF. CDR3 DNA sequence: TGTGCCAACCCAGACAGATTCAGAGGAGATACGCAGTATTTT.

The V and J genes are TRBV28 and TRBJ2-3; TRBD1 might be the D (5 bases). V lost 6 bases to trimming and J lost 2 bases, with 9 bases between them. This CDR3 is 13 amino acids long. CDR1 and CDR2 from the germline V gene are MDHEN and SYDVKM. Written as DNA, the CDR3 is TGTGCCAGCAGGCCACAGGTCACAGATACGCAGTATTTT. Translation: CASRPQVTDTQYF.

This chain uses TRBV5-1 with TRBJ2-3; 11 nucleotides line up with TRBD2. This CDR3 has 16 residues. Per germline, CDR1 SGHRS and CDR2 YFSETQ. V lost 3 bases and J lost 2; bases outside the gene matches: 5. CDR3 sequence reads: CASSSLAGGFTDTQYF. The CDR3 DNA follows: TGCGCCAGCAGCTCCCTAGCGGGAGGATTCACAGATACGCAGTATTTT.

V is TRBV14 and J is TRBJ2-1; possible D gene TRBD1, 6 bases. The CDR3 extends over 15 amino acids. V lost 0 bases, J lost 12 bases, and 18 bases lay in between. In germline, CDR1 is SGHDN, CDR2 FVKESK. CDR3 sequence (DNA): TGTGCCAGCAGCCAAGATCGGCAGGGGAGACTTCGGCAGTTCTTC. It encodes CASSQDRQGRLRQFF.

The CDR3 bases are TGTGCCATCAGTGGAGCCGCCTTTGCGAACACCGGGGAGCTGTTTTTT. Translated, it gives CAISGAAFANTGELFF. The chain has TRBV10-3 and TRBJ2-2; no clear D gene. Trimming stripped 4 bases from V and 0 bases from J, with 12 bases between. Germline V gene data show CDR1 as ENHRY and CDR2 as SYGVKD. This CDR3 is 16 amino acids long.

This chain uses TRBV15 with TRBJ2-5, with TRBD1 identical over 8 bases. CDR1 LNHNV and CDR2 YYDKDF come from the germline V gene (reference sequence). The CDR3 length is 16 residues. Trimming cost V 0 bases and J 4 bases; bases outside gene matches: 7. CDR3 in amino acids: CATSREGQGMGETQYF. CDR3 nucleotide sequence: TGTGCCACCAGCAGAGAAGGACAGGGTATGGGAGAGACCCAGTACTTC.

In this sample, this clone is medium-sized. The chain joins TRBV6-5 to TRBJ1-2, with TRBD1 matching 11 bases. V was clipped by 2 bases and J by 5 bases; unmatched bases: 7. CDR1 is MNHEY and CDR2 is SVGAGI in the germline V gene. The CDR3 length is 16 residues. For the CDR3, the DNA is TGTGCCAGCAGTTACGTAAGGACAGGGGGCGGTTATGGCTACACCTTC. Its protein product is CASSYVRTGGGYGYTF.

In nucleotides, the CDR3 is TGTGCCAGCAGTACGGTAGCCTCTGAAGAGACCCAGTACTTC. It encodes CASSTVASEETQYF. The chain carries TRBV7-9 and TRBJ2-5; D remains ambiguous. V was cut by 6 bases and J by 3 bases, with 14 bases left in between. The CDR3 loop spans 14 amino acids. Germline loops: CDR1 SEHNR, CDR2 FQNEAQ (reference sequence).

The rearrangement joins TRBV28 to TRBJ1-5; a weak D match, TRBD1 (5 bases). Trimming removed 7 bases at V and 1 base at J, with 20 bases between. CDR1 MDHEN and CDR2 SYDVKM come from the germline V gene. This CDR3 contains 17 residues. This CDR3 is CASKGLSYGGSNQPQHF. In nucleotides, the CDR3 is TGTGCCAGCAAGGGGCTCTCCTATGGGGGGAGCAATCAGCCCCAGCATTTT.